These 22 T cell receptor beta chains originate from one sample sequenced in a study of cytomegalovirus exposure and HLA in healthy donors. The PCR used 60 Vbeta and 13 Jbeta primers. Produced via immunoSEQ multiplex PCR; TCRdb's table is partial and in-frame only. The sample contains 85,000 to 120,000 clones, roughly 75% of which appear only once. Sample: PBMCs. The receptors come from a middle-aged man in good health and CMV-seronegative.

CDR3 DNA: TGTGCCAGCAGTGAATCCGCCGGACAAAACACTGAAGCTTTCTTT. Translating gives CASSESAGQNTEAFF. The chain employs TRBV2 and TRBJ1-1; D may be TRBD1 (5 bases). V was shortened by 2 bases and J by 2 bases, with 12 bases between the two germline ends. The CDR3 extends over 15 amino acids. Germline-derived CDR1 and CDR2 are SNHLY and FYNNEI.

This clone was observed once. The chain is built from TRBV9 and TRBJ2-1; TRBD2 matches 7 bases. From germline, CDR1 is SGDLS and CDR2 YYNGEE. The CDR3 consists of 12 residues. Trimming at V came to 3 bases and at J to 11 bases, leaving 5 bases not matched to a gene. In DNA form, the CDR3 reads TGTGCCAGCAGCGCCCAGCGGGGAAAGCAGTTCTTC. Protein sequence: CASSAQRGKQFF.

V gene TRBV5-1 combines with J gene TRBJ1-2; weak D call: TRBD1 (6 bases). Trimming stripped 3 bases from V and 2 bases from J, with 14 bases between. The CDR3 covers 15 residues. Germline V gives CDR1 SGHRS, CDR2 YFSETQ. DNA for the CDR3: TGCGCCAGCAGCTCAGGTGGACAGCTAAACTATGGCTACACCTTC. It is translated as CASSSGGQLNYGYTF. Looking up the rest from reference TRBV5-1 and TRBJ1-2 gives the full variable domain: KAGVTQTPRYLIKTRGQQVTLSCSPISGHRSVSWYQQTPGQGLQFLFEYFSETQRNKGNFPGRFSGRQFSNSRSEMNVSTLELGDSALYLCASSSGGQLNYGYTFGSGTRLTVV.

V usage is TRBV28 and J usage is TRBJ1-1; weak D call: TRBD1 (5 bases). This CDR3 is built from 15 residues. The germline V gene has CDR1 MDHEN and CDR2 SYDVKM. Trimming cost V 7 bases and J 1 base, with 16 bases left between them. The CDR3 loop reads CASTFHGGRNTEAFF. CDR3 sequence (DNA): TGTGCCAGCACCTTTCACGGGGGAAGGAACACTGAAGCTTTCTTT.

This clone has just a few counts. V gene TRBV15 combines with J gene TRBJ1-2; D is unclear. This CDR3 spans 13 amino acids. The V gene's germline CDR1 is LNHNV and CDR2 YYDKDF (reference sequence). Deletions cut 0 bases from V and 7 bases from J, with 9 bases between. CDR3: CATSRDLVGGYTF. In DNA, the CDR3 is TGTGCCACCAGCAGAGATCTAGTTGGTGGCTACACCTTC.

The chain recombines TRBV5-1 with TRBJ2-7; 12 nucleotides match TRBD2. Germline loops: CDR1 SGHRS, CDR2 YFSETQ. The CDR3 contains 15 residues. Trimming cost V 4 bases and J 6 bases; bases outside gene matches: 8. The CDR3 sequence is CASSKRLAGDGEQYF. DNA for the CDR3: TGCGCCAGCAGCAAACGACTAGCGGGGGATGGCGAGCAGTACTTC.

This clone was detected once. The J gene is TRBJ2-7, the V gene TRBV7-2; TRBD2 matches 7 bases. Per the germline V gene, CDR1 is SGHTA and CDR2 is FQGNSA. The CDR3 is 17 residues long. Trimming took 2 bases from V and 4 from J; bases not matched to a gene: 14. DNA for the CDR3: TGTGCCAGCAGCTTATCGTATGGCGGGACTACAAGTTACGAGCAGTACTTC. It encodes CASSLSYGGTTSYEQYF.

This clone appeared a single time. The chain is built from TRBV19 and TRBJ2-1, with D tentatively TRBD1 (5 bases). Germline values: CDR1 LNHDA, CDR2 SQIVND (reference sequence). V was trimmed by 5 bases and J by 0 bases, leaving 14 bases between them. CDR3 size: 16 residues. CDR3 sequence: CASSPSTVHSYNEQFF. CDR3 DNA sequence: TGTGCCAGTAGTCCGTCGACAGTTCACTCCTACAATGAGCAGTTCTTC.

The V gene is TRBV2, the J gene TRBJ1-6, with 7 bases matching TRBD1. CDR1 is SNHLY, CDR2 FYNNEI, per germline. J was trimmed by 6 bases and V by 5 bases; bases with no gene match: 7. This CDR3 spans 15 amino acids. The CDR3 loop reads CASSRSGTVNSPLHF. The CDR3 DNA follows: TGTGCCAGCAGTAGGTCCGGGACAGTTAATTCACCCCTCCACTTT.

This chain uses TRBV4-1 with TRBJ2-1; 9 nucleotides agree with TRBD1. This CDR3 region has 16 residues. CDR1 and CDR2 (germline): MGHRA, YSYEKL. V shed 3 bases, J shed 6 bases, and the junction held 9 bases outside the gene matches. CDR3 sequence (DNA): TGCGCCAGCAGCCAGGTGGGACAGGGTCCCGGCAATGAGCAGTTCTTC. It codes for CASSQVGQGPGNEQFF.

V gene TRBV7-9 combines with J gene TRBJ2-7, with D possibly being TRBD2 (5 bases). The V gene's germline CDR1 is SEHNR and CDR2 FQNEAQ (reference sequence). V was pared by 4 bases and J by 3 bases, with 10 bases between. This CDR3 comprises 13 residues. The chain's CDR3 is CASSSTGNYEQYF. CDR3 DNA sequence: TGTGCCAGCAGCTCGACGGGGAACTACGAGCAGTACTTC. Supplemented by reference TRBV7-9 and TRBJ2-7, the full variable domain reads DTGVSQNPRHKITKRGQNVTFRCDPISEHNRLYWYRQTLGQGPEFLTYFQNEAQLEKSRLLSDRFSAERPKGSFSTLEIQRTEQGDSAMYLCASSSTGNYEQYFGPGTRLTVT.

The chain links TRBV4-2 to TRBJ2-3; 9 bases fit TRBD2. The trim removed 1 base at V and 5 bases at J, leaving 10 bases unmatched. In germline, CDR1 is LGHNA, CDR2 YNFKEQ. This CDR3 is built from 17 residues. The CDR3 here is CASSQVLGGGAVDTQYF. The CDR3, as DNA: TGTGCCAGCAGCCAAGTCCTCGGCGGGGGGGCCGTAGATACGCAGTATTTT.

The chain links TRBV4-1 to TRBJ1-1; D gene uncertain. This CDR3 is built from 15 residues. V was clipped by 3 bases and J by 7 bases, with 18 bases between them. Per the germline V gene, CDR1 is MGHRA and CDR2 is YSYEKL. Here the CDR3 DNA reads TGCGCCAGCAGCCAGCGGACGGGATCGAGGAATGAAGCTTTCTTT. Translation gives CASSQRTGSRNEAFF.

The V and J genes are TRBV5-8 and TRBJ2-3, with TRBD2 matching over 14 bases. Germline V lookup: CDR1 SGHTS, CDR2 YDEGEE. This CDR3 comprises 15 residues. J lost 6 bases, V lost 3 bases, and 3 bases had no gene match. CDR3 sequence: CASSSWTSGGDTQYF. The CDR3 coding sequence is TGTGCCAGCAGCTCCTGGACTAGCGGGGGGGATACGCAGTATTTT.

This clone was counted a few times. The CDR3 DNA reads TGCGCCAGCAGCGGGGGGACAGGGGGTTACCAAGAGACCCAGTACTTC. Its translation is CASSGGTGGYQETQYF. The chain links TRBV5-1 to TRBJ2-5; TRBD1 matches at 11 bases. The CDR3 runs 16 residues. The germline gives CDR1 SGHRS, CDR2 YFSETQ. Losses at the gene ends were 4 bases for V and 0 bases for J; bases not matched to a gene: 5.

This clone was picked up one time. The chain employs TRBV6-5 and TRBJ2-5, with TRBD1 identical over 10 bases. The CDR3 is made up of 14 amino acids. The V segment lost 1 base and the J segment 5 bases; nucleotides outside the gene matches: 1. Germline CDR1 is MNHEY and CDR2 is SVGAGI. CDR3 DNA: TGTGCCAGCAGTTACTGGACAGGGGGGGAGACCCAGTACTTC. Residues: CASSYWTGGETQYF.

The genes are TRBV2 and TRBJ2-7; 9 bases align to TRBD1. The ends lost 11 bases at V and 2 bases at J; junction bases unmatched: 4. CDR3 length: 12 residues. Germline V gives CDR1 SNHLY, CDR2 FYNNEI. CDR3 nucleotide sequence: TGTGCCGGTACAGGGGGCGCCTACGAGCAGTACTTC. Translating it yields CAGTGGAYEQYF.

The CDR3 DNA reads as TGTGCCAGCAGCCCCCGGGGGGACGCCACTGAAGCTTTCTTT. It yields the protein CASSPRGDATEAFF. V and J are TRBV6-6 and TRBJ1-1; possibly TRBD1 for D (5 bases). The ends were cut back, 6 bases at V and 4 bases at J, with 15 bases in the middle. Germline lookup yields CDR1 MNHNY and CDR2 SVGAGI (reference sequence). The CDR3 is 14 amino acids.

V gene TRBV7-8 combines with J gene TRBJ1-3; 7 nucleotides line up with TRBD1. The CDR3 sequence is 14 residues long. V gave up 5 bases and J gave up 2 bases; unmatched junction bases: 3. Germline CDR1 SGHVS, CDR2 FQNEAQ. CDR3 DNA: TGTGCCAGCAGCCCCAGGGGGGCTGGAAACACCATATATTTT. It encodes CASSPRGAGNTIYF.

This clone occurred a few times. The genes are TRBV9 and TRBJ1-5, with D hard to call. Trimming removed 4 bases from V and 2 bases from J, with 13 bases in between. Germline CDR1 SGDLS, CDR2 YYNGEE. The CDR3 is made up of 15 amino acids. The CDR3 bases are TGTGCCAGCAGCCCCGACATTGTAGGCAATCAGCCCCAGCATTTT. Amino acid sequence: CASSPDIVGNQPQHF. Supplemented by reference TRBV9 and TRBJ1-5, the full variable domain reads DSGVTQTPKHLITATGQRVTLRCSPRSGDLSVYWYQQSLDQGLQFLIQYYNGEERAKGNILERFSAQQFPDLHSELNLSSLELGDSALYFCASSPDIVGNQPQHFGDGTRLSIL.

This chain connects TRBV2 to TRBJ1-6; D is perhaps TRBD1 (6 bases). The CDR3 is 16 residues long. Deletions cut 6 bases from V and 3 bases from J, with 15 bases between. Germline loops: CDR1 SNHLY, CDR2 FYNNEI. The CDR3 sequence is CASSTGQNIYNSPLHF. The DNA for the CDR3 is TGTGCCAGCAGCACCGGACAGAACATCTATAATTCACCCCTCCACTTT.

The V and J genes are TRBV5-4 and TRBJ1-2; D perhaps matches TRBD1 (5 bases). The CDR3 is 16 residues long. Germline V gene data show CDR1 as SGHNT and CDR2 as YYREEE (reference sequence). V lost 5 bases to trimming and J lost 1 base, with 18 bases between them. The CDR3 DNA sequence: TGTGCCAGCAGGGGCGTAGGAGGGGACCGTAACTATGGCTACACCTTC. This encodes CASRGVGGDRNYGYTF.